These T cell receptor beta chains were read from a single sample in a study of blood T cells in healthy people across ages. Via MiXCR, TCRdb re-called the 5' RACE reads, giving one row per CDR3 protein. This sample has about 1.4 million distinct CDR3 sequences, with approximately 63% found just once. The specimen sequenced was blood. These receptors were collected from a man between 18 and 29 years old in good health. Both conserved end residues are part of each CDR3. Fields, in order: J gene, V gene, clone size, CDR3 length, D gene, CDR3 DNA, CDR3 protein. D genes are given only for firm matches. Not every row has a clone size; where given, it reads once, few, many or a size class.

TRBJ1-5,TRBV10-3,few,14,TRBD1,TGTGCCATCAGTGAAACAGGGGTTAGTCAGCCCCAGCATTTT,CAISETGVSQPQHF
TRBJ2-1,TRBV5-6,few,16,.,TGTGCCAGCAGCTTGGTCGGTTTGGGCAGGGGTGTTTCGCAGTTCTTC,CASSLVGLGRGVSQFF
TRBJ2-7,TRBV24-1,.,22,TRBD2,TGTGCCACCAGTGATTGCCGATACCTGCCGTCTGGGGGGGAACGGAGGTCCTACGAGCAGTACTTC,CATSDCRYLPSGGERRSYEQYF
TRBJ2-1,TRBV7-8,.,15,.,TGTGCCAGCAGCTTAGTGCGAGGGGATTGGAATGAGCAGTTCTTC,CASSLVRGDWNEQFF
TRBJ2-7,TRBV5-1,.,16,TRBD2,TGCGCCAACACCTCGACTAGCGGAGGGCCCCAAGAGACCCGGTACTTC,CANTSTSGGPQETRYF
TRBJ1-2,TRBV12-3/TRBV12-4,.,14,TRBD1,TGTGCCAGCAGATATGGGACAGCTCCCTATGGCTACACCTTC,CASRYGTAPYGYTF
TRBJ1-2,TRBV6-1,once,13,.,TGTGCCAGCAGTCCAACAGTCCCTTATGGCTACACCTTC,CASSPTVPYGYTF
TRBJ1-2,TRBV5-1,few,15,TRBD1,TGCGCCAGCAGCTTAGGGACAGGGGACATCTATGGCTACACCTTC,CASSLGTGDIYGYTF
TRBJ1-6,TRBV12-3/TRBV12-4,.,15,TRBD1,TGTGCCAGCAGTGAGGACAGGCCTAAGAATTCACCCCTCCACTTT,CASSEDRPKNSPLHF
TRBJ2-7,TRBV12-3/TRBV12-4,few,17,TRBD2,TGTGCCAGCAGGACCTCTAGCGGGGGTTCTAGCTCCTACGAGCAGTACTTC,CASRTSSGGSSSYEQYF
TRBJ2-5,TRBV4-2,.,16,TRBD2,TGTGCCAGCAGCCAAGATCCGGCGGGGGGGCAAGAGACCCAGTACTTC,CASSQDPAGGQETQYF
TRBJ1-2,TRBV5-4,.,15,.,TGTGCCAGCAGCTTGGACACCTTCACTCACTATGGCTACACCTTC,CASSLDTFTHYGYTF
TRBJ1-2,TRBV7-2,.,16,TRBD1,TGTGCCAGCAGCCAAGGGACAGCGGAAGCTAACTATGGCTACACCTTC,CASSQGTAEANYGYTF
TRBJ2-5,TRBV7-9,.,16,TRBD1,TGTGCCAGCAGCCGGAAATTACAGGGGACCCAAGAGACCCAGTACTTC,CASSRKLQGTQETQYF
TRBJ2-6,TRBV7-8,few,17,TRBD1,TGTGCCAGCAGCTTCCGACAGGGGTTCTCTGGGGCCAACGTCCTGACTTTC,CASSFRQGFSGANVLTF
TRBJ2-7,TRBV4-3,few,15,.,TGCGCCAGCAGTCCCGGGCGAAGGGATCCCTACGAGCAGTACTTC,CASSPGRRDPYEQYF
TRBJ2-7,TRBV25-1,.,17,.,TGTGCCAGCAGTGACCAGGGGTTGGCGCCGAGCTCCTACGAGCAGTACTTC,CASSDQGLAPSSYEQYF